This TCR beta chain stems from a study of T cells in Graves' hyperthyroidism and ophthalmopathy. Concerning this clonotype: Its antigen is not known.

RNA transcripts yielded amplified TCR beta CDR3 regions. Researchers ran a first-round RT-PCR on the TCR CDR3 using the HTBI primer set. TCRdb passed the multiplex PCR reads through MiXCR, listing each CDR3 protein once. The table includes about 600,000 distinct CDR3 sequences, 12% to 15% detected once. Germline values: CDR1 MNHNS, CDR2 SASEGT. This CDR3 has 16 amino acids. V trimming: 6 bases; J trimming: 3 bases; junction bases outside the gene matches: 10. Out of over 9 ml of fresh peripheral blood came the PBMCs. General study results and limits: Expanded thyroid clonotypes (above 0.001) were mostly also found in blood. Stable hyperthyroidism was told apart from ophthalmopathy by a model built on 13 V-J features.

Sequencing input: blood. The rearrangement uses TRBV6-1 and TRBJ2-7; 11 nucleotides agree with TRBD2. This clonotype was obtained from a woman younger than 30 with Graves' ophthalmopathy. This CDR3 is CASRYAETSGVYEQYF. The CDR3 nucleotides read TGTGCCAGCAGGTACGCCGAGACTAGCGGGGTCTACGAGCAGTACTTC.